These 23 T cell receptor beta chains came from one sample sequenced in a study of cytotoxic CD8 clonotypes in ibrutinib-treated CLL (dated by TCRdb to the early 2020s). The sample's time point label, in plain terms: approximately eleven months on ibrutinib. Libraries were prepared through the immunoSEQ multiplex PCR assay. In its TCRdb copy, this immuneACCESS table keeps in-frame sequences only and misses some clones. Where compared with another copy, unresolved V genes explain less than half of these, and the others have no known cause. Recorded for this sample are over 200,000 clones; roughly 65% of them occurred a single time. The ten biggest clones cover approximately 6.3% of the sample. The sequenced sample was PBMCs, obtained after 12 months of ibrutinib treatment. The receptors here all came from a human donor with chronic lymphocytic leukemia.

A few counts support this clone. The V gene is TRBV9, the J gene TRBJ1-1, with D tentatively TRBD1 (5 bases). The CDR3 has 14 amino acids. Germline lookup yields CDR1 SGDLS and CDR2 YYNGEE. Trimming shortened V by 4 bases and J by 1 base, and 11 bases separated the two germline ends. Here the CDR3 reads CASSLPGANTEAFF. In DNA, the CDR3 is TGTGCCAGCAGCCTCCCTGGGGCGAACACTGAAGCTTTCTTT.

V gene TRBV6-1 combines with J gene TRBJ2-1; 7 bases agree with TRBD2. This CDR3 contains 15 residues. V gave up 3 bases and J gave up 10 bases; unmatched junction bases: 12. CDR1 is MNHNS, CDR2 SASEGT, per germline. CDR3 sequence: CASSDVSGFPGEQFF. CDR3 bases: TGTGCCAGCAGTGATGTTAGCGGGTTTCCCGGAGAGCAGTTCTTC.

The chain carries TRBV29-1 and TRBJ2-7, with 9 bases aligning to TRBD2. This CDR3 comprises 12 residues. The V gene's germline CDR1 is SQVTM and CDR2 ANQGSEA. The V segment lost 6 bases and the J segment 0 bases; nucleotides outside the gene matches: 0. The CDR3 protein is CSVTSGSYEQYF. The CDR3 nucleotides read TGCAGCGTGACTAGCGGCTCCTACGAGCAGTACTTC.

V and J are TRBV5-1 and TRBJ2-1, with 7 bases that match TRBD2. Trimming at V came to 4 bases and at J to 6 bases, leaving 7 bases not matched to a gene. The CDR3 loop spans 14 amino acids. CDR1 and CDR2 from the germline V gene are SGHRS and YFSETQ. DNA for the CDR3: TGCGCCAGCAGCCTTAGCGGGTCGGTCAATGAGCAGTTCTTC. Residues: CASSLSGSVNEQFF.

The V gene is TRBV4-3, the J gene TRBJ1-2, with 7 nucleotides matching TRBD1. J lost 2 bases, V lost 0 bases, and 6 bases had no gene match. This CDR3 is built from 16 residues. In germline, CDR1 is LGHNA, CDR2 YSLEER. This CDR3 is CASSQDRGRGNYGYTF. In DNA, the CDR3 is TGCGCCAGCAGCCAAGATCGTGGCAGGGGGAACTATGGCTACACCTTC.

The chain carries TRBV5-1 and TRBJ1-2; 7 bases align to TRBD1. With V trimmed by 0 bases and J by 2 bases, 7 bases remained unmatched. This CDR3 has 16 amino acids. From germline, CDR1 is SGHRS and CDR2 YFSETQ. Here the CDR3 DNA reads TGCGCCAGCAGCTTGGAGGACAGGACCAACAACTATGGCTACACCTTC. Its translation is CASSLEDRTNNYGYTF.

Worth noting for this clone: With a much larger clone just one base away, this may be a read error. The gene calls are TRBV7-9 and TRBJ1-5, with TRBD1 identical over 7 bases. Unmatched junction bases numbered 0, after V lost 3 bases and J lost 1 base. This CDR3 spans 14 amino acids. Germline CDR1 and CDR2: SEHNR and FQNEAQ (reference sequence). CDR3 sequence: CASSLGQSNQPQHF. Written as DNA, the CDR3 is TGTGCCAGCAGCTTGGGACAGAGCAATCAGCCCCAGCATTTT.

The chain joins TRBV4-1 to TRBJ2-7; possible D gene TRBD1, 6 bases. The CDR3 runs to 15 residues. The V and J ends lost 1 base and 7 bases respectively, with 17 bases between them. CDR1 is MGHRA, CDR2 YSYEKL, per germline. Here the CDR3 reads CASSQVTGTSREQYF. For the CDR3, the DNA is TGCGCCAGCAGCCAAGTTACAGGGACGAGCAGGGAGCAGTACTTC.

The rearrangement joins TRBV5-1 to TRBJ2-3, with TRBD2 matching over 8 bases. The germline CDR1 and CDR2 sequences are SGHRS and YFSETQ. This CDR3 comprises 18 residues. After removal of 1 base from V and 2 bases from J, the junction contained 12 bases not matched to a gene. CDR3 sequence (DNA): TGCGCCAGCAGCTTGACCGGGACTAGTCCCCTCGACACAGATACGCAGTATTTT. Amino acids: CASSLTGTSPLDTDTQYF.

The chain employs TRBV4-1 and TRBJ2-3; D gene uncertain. Germline V gene sequence: CDR1 MGHRA, CDR2 YSYEKL. This CDR3 spans 14 amino acids. Trimming stripped 3 bases from V and 3 bases from J, with 10 bases between. In nucleotides, the CDR3 is TGCGCCAGCAGCCATCCTCGGCGGACAGATACGCAGTATTTT. Protein sequence: CASSHPRRTDTQYF.

The chain joins TRBV6-5 to TRBJ2-7; 8 bases are a match to TRBD1. The CDR3 has 13 residues. With V trimmed by 5 bases and J by 5 bases, 5 bases remained unmatched. From germline, CDR1 is MNHEY and CDR2 SVGAGI. The CDR3, as DNA: TGTGCCAGCAGTGCGGACAGGGTCCACGAGCAGTACTTC. Protein sequence: CASSADRVHEQYF.

The genes are TRBV27 and TRBJ2-7; D is ambiguous. This CDR3 contains 16 residues. Germline V gene lookup returns CDR1 MNHEY and CDR2 SMNVEV (reference sequence). Trimming stripped 6 bases from V and 0 bases from J, with 18 bases between. Here the CDR3 DNA reads TGTGCCAGCAGCCGTTCCCGAGAAGCTAGCTCCTACGAGCAGTACTTC. This sequence encodes CASSRSREASSYEQYF.

CDR3 in amino acids: CAWSETGTGPLSSYNSPLHF. The CDR3, as DNA: TGTGCCTGGAGTGAGACCGGGACAGGACCGCTAAGCTCCTATAATTCACCCCTCCACTTT. V usage is TRBV30 and J usage is TRBJ1-6, with 8 bases lining up with TRBD1. The V gene's germline CDR1 is GTSNPN and CDR2 SVGIG (reference sequence). Trimming cost V 1 base and J 0 bases; bases outside gene matches: 14. This CDR3 region has 20 residues.

V usage is TRBV5-1 and J usage is TRBJ2-1, with TRBD1 matching 9 bases. Germline V lookup: CDR1 SGHRS, CDR2 YFSETQ. V was clipped by 6 bases and J by 8 bases; unmatched bases: 6. CDR3 length: 13 amino acids. CDR3 sequence: CASTGTGFHEQFF. The CDR3 DNA follows: TGCGCCAGCACCGGGACAGGGTTCCATGAGCAGTTCTTC.

V gene TRBV29-1 combines with J gene TRBJ2-7; D not certain. The CDR3 length is 13 residues. Deletions cut 6 bases from V and 1 base from J, with 13 bases between. Germline V gives CDR1 SQVTM, CDR2 ANQGSEA. CDR3 nucleotides: TGCAGCGTGGTGTCAAGTCGGTCCTACGAGCAGTACTTC. This codes for CSVVSSRSYEQYF.

The rearrangement joins TRBV13 to TRBJ1-1; D perhaps matches TRBD1 (5 bases). CDR1 PRHDT and CDR2 FYEKMQ come from the germline V gene (reference sequence). V was clipped by 4 bases and J by 0 bases, with 12 bases between them. This CDR3 comprises 15 residues. CDR3 in amino acids: CASSSRTFMNTEAFF. CDR3 nucleotide sequence: TGTGCCAGCAGCTCCAGGACATTTATGAACACTGAAGCTTTCTTT.

This clone came up once. The chain combines TRBV18 with TRBJ1-3; possibly TRBD1 for D (5 bases). The CDR3 contains 15 residues. Germline CDR1 KGHSH, CDR2 LQKENI. With 0 bases removed from V and 4 bases from J, the gap between germline ends came to 10 bases. This CDR3 is CASSPPIRAGNTIYF. CDR3 DNA: TGTGCCAGCTCACCACCTATCAGGGCCGGAAACACCATATATTTT.

This chain uses TRBV27 with TRBJ1-4; D is undetermined. Trimming shortened V by 2 bases and J by 4 bases, and 11 bases separated the two germline ends. This CDR3 is built from 15 residues. In germline, CDR1 is MNHEY, CDR2 SMNVEV (reference sequence). Here the CDR3 reads CASSLHGSGNEKLFF. The CDR3 DNA follows: TGTGCCAGCAGTTTACACGGGTCCGGTAATGAAAAACTGTTTTTT.

This chain connects TRBV19 to TRBJ1-1, with unresolved D. CDR3 length: 13 amino acids. V was shortened by 4 bases and J by 1 base, with 7 bases between the two germline ends. CDR1 is LNHDA and CDR2 is SQIVND in the germline V gene (reference sequence). The CDR3 nucleotides read TGTGCCAGTAGTACAAGACCGAACACTGAAGCTTTCTTT. This encodes CASSTRPNTEAFF.

The table lists this clone with many counts. The J gene is TRBJ2-2, the V gene TRBV30; 7 nucleotides match TRBD1. CDR3 length: 14 residues. Germline assignment: CDR1 GTSNPN and CDR2 SVGIG (reference sequence). The ends lost 3 bases at V and 0 bases at J; junction bases unmatched: 1. The CDR3 DNA reads as TGTGCCTGGAGGGGGACAGCGAACACCGGGGAGCTGTTTTTT. As protein: CAWRGTANTGELFF.

The CDR3 region is CASSWTKNTEAFF. The CDR3 bases are TGTGCCAGCAGCTGGACAAAGAACACTGAAGCTTTCTTT. The chain uses TRBV5-8 and TRBJ1-1; D perhaps matches TRBD1 (5 bases). CDR3 size: 13 residues. Germline V CDR1 and CDR2: SGHTS, YDEGEE. Trimming cost V 3 bases and J 1 base, with 7 bases left between them.

This chain uses TRBV30 with TRBJ1-2; no clear D. Germline V gene lookup returns CDR1 GTSNPN and CDR2 SVGIG (reference sequence). The CDR3 is made up of 12 amino acids. V was clipped by 1 base and J by 8 bases, with 11 bases between them. CDR3 in DNA: TGTGCCTGGAGTGCCATCCACGGGGGCTACACCTTC. It yields the protein CAWSAIHGGYTF.

J is TRBJ2-7 and V is TRBV2; perhaps TRBD1 as D (6 bases). Germline V gene sequence: CDR1 SNHLY, CDR2 FYNNEI. The CDR3 totals 15 residues. The V gene lost 4 bases and the J gene lost 3 bases, with 16 bases spanning the gap. The CDR3 DNA reads TGTGCCAGCAGTGGGGCCCGGGACAACTTCTACGAGCAGTACTTC. The encoded protein is CASSGARDNFYEQYF.